The 10 T cell receptor beta chains below all came from one sample that was sequenced in a study of T cell responses to AZD1222 COVID-19 vaccine. Measured with immunoSEQ multiplex PCR; TCRdb has only the in-frame clones, and not every one. Of 200,000 or so clones listed, roughly 90% are singletons. This specimen consisted of peripheral blood, obtained on day 0 of AZD1222 vaccination. All receptors come from an adult in good health.

The rearrangement links TRBV2 to TRBJ1-5; D not certain. V was cut by 7 bases and J by 1 base, with 5 bases left in between. This CDR3 has 12 amino acids. Germline V CDR1 and CDR2: SNHLY, FYNNEI. The DNA for the CDR3 is TGTGCCAGCAAGGAAAGCAATCAGCCCCAGCATTTT. Residues: CASKESNQPQHF.

V is TRBV7-2 and J is TRBJ2-5; D not certain. Germline V gene sequence: CDR1 SGHTA, CDR2 FQGNSA. This CDR3 has 12 residues. V was pared by 2 bases and J by 5 bases, with 6 bases between. This chain's CDR3 is CASSLTYETQYF. CDR3 in DNA: TGTGCCAGCAGCTTAACTTATGAGACCCAGTACTTC.

This chain connects TRBV6-5 to TRBJ1-1; 7 nucleotides match TRBD1. This CDR3 has 13 amino acids. V lost 6 bases to trimming and J lost 1 base; unmatched junction nucleotides: 2. Germline CDR1 MNHEY, CDR2 SVGAGI. The CDR3 sequence: CASSGQANTEAFF. In nucleotides, the CDR3 is TGTGCCAGCAGCGGACAGGCGAACACTGAAGCTTTCTTT.

The rearrangement joins TRBV3-1 (or the pseudogene TRBV3-2) to TRBJ2-2; D assignment may be TRBD1 or TRBD2 (5 bases each). V lost 5 bases and J lost 6, with 22 bases in between. CDR1 LGHDT and CDR2 YNNKEL come from the germline V gene (reference sequence). CDR3 length: 17 amino acids. Here the CDR3 reads CASSTARGTQMSGELFF. The CDR3 coding sequence is TGTGCCAGCAGCACGGCGCGAGGGACCCAAATGTCCGGGGAGCTGTTTTTT.

This clone was seen only once. The V gene is TRBV7-9, the J gene TRBJ2-7, with 9 bases identical to TRBD1. CDR1 and CDR2 (germline): SEHNR, FQNEAQ (reference sequence). With 5 bases clipped from V and 6 bases from J, the junction kept 8 bases outside the gene matches. CDR3 length: 14 residues. CDR3 protein: CASSPGTGFFEQYF. In DNA, the CDR3 is TGTGCCAGCAGCCCCGGGACAGGGTTCTTCGAGCAGTACTTC.

The rearrangement joins TRBV12-3 or TRBV12-4 to TRBJ1-2; D gene uncertain. The V gene lost 3 bases and the J gene lost 6 bases, with 11 bases spanning the gap. This CDR3 region has 13 residues. CDR3 in DNA: TGTGCCAGCAGTTTTATTGGGTCGGATGGCTACACCTTC. Translating gives CASSFIGSDGYTF.

The CDR3 DNA sequence: TGTGCCAGCAGTGACGACAGGGGGCTTGGCTATGGCTACACCTTC. It encodes CASSDDRGLGYGYTF. V is TRBV2 and J is TRBJ1-2, with 10 positions matching TRBD1. There are 15 residues in the CDR3. V shed 3 bases, J shed 4 bases, and the junction held 5 bases outside the gene matches. CDR1 and CDR2 from the germline V gene are SNHLY and FYNNEI.

This chain links TRBV4-2 with TRBJ2-7; 8 bases map to TRBD1. Looked up from germline, CDR1 is LGHNA and CDR2 is YNFKEQ. This CDR3 has 17 amino acids. The trim removed 1 base at V and 1 base at J, leaving 9 bases unmatched. This chain's CDR3 is CASSQGTGQGKSYEQYF. For the CDR3, the DNA is TGTGCCAGCAGCCAAGGAACCGGACAGGGAAAATCCTACGAGCAGTACTTC.

The table lists this clone with a few counts. The chain joins TRBV6-2 or TRBV6-3 to TRBJ1-5; the match to TRBD1 covers 8 bases. The germline V gene has CDR1 MNHEY and CDR2 SVGEGT. The ends lost 1 base at V and 6 bases at J; junction bases unmatched: 5. This CDR3 has 15 amino acids. In DNA form, the CDR3 reads TGTGCCAGCAGTTACTTTGCAGGGGGCGGTCAGCCCCAGCATTTT. Amino acid sequence: CASSYFAGGGQPQHF.

The chain recombines TRBV11-2 with TRBJ1-1; no definite D call. V shed 5 bases and J shed 6 bases, with 10 bases lying between them. The CDR3 is 12 residues long. Looked up from germline, CDR1 is SGHAT and CDR2 is FQNNGV. DNA of the CDR3: TGTGCCAGCAGCCATATAGGAGCTGAAGCTTTCTTT. The encoded protein is CASSHIGAEAFF.